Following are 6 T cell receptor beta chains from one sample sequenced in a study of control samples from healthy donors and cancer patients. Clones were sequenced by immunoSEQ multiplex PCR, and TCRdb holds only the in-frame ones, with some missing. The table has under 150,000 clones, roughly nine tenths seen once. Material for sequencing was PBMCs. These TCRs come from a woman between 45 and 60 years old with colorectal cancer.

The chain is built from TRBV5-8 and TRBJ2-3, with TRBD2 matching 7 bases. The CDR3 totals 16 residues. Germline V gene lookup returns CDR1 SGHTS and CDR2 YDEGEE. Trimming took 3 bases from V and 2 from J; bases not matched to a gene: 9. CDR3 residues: CASSSDYGTITDTQYF. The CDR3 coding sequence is TGTGCCAGCAGCTCGGATTACGGGACTATCACAGATACGCAGTATTTT.

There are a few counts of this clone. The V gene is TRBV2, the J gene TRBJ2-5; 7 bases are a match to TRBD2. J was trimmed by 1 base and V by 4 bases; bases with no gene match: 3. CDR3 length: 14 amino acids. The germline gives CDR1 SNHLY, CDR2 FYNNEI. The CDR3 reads CASSATSPQETQYF. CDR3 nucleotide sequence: TGTGCCAGCAGTGCGACTAGCCCCCAAGAGACCCAGTACTTC.

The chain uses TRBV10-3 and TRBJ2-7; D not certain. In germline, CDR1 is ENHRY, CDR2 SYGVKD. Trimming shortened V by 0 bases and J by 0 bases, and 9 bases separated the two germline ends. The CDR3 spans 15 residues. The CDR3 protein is CAISESPPNSYEQYF. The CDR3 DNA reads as TGTGCCATCAGTGAGTCTCCACCTAACTCCTACGAGCAGTACTTC.

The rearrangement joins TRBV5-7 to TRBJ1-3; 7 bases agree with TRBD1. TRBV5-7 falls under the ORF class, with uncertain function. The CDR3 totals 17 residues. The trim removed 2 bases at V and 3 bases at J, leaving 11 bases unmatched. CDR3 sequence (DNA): TGTGCCAGCAGCTTTTTGCGAGGGGGCAAATATGGAAACACCATATATTTT. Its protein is CASSFLRGGKYGNTIYF.

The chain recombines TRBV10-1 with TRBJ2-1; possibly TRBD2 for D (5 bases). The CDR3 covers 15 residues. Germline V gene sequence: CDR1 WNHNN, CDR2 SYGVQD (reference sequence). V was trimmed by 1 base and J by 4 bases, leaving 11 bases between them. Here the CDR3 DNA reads TGCGCCAGCAGTGAGTTCGGGAATACTTACAATGAGCAGTTCTTC. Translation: CASSEFGNTYNEQFF.

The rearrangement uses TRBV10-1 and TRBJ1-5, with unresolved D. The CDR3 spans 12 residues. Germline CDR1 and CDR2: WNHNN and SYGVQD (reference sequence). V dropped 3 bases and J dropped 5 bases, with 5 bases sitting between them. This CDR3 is CASSDGDQPQHF. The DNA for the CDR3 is TGCGCCAGCAGTGACGGTGATCAGCCCCAGCATTTT.